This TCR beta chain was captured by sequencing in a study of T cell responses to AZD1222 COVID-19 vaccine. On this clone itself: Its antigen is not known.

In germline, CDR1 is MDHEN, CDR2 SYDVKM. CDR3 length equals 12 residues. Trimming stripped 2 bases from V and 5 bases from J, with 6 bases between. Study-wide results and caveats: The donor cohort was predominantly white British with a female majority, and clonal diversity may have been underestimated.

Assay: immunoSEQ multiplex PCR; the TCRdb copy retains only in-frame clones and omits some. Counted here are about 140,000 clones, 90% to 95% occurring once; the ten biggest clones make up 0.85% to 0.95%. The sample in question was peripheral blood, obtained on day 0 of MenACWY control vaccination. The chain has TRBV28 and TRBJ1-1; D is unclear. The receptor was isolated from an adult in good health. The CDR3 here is CASSLIGTEAFF. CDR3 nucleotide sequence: TGTGCCAGCAGTTTAATAGGGACTGAAGCTTTCTTT.